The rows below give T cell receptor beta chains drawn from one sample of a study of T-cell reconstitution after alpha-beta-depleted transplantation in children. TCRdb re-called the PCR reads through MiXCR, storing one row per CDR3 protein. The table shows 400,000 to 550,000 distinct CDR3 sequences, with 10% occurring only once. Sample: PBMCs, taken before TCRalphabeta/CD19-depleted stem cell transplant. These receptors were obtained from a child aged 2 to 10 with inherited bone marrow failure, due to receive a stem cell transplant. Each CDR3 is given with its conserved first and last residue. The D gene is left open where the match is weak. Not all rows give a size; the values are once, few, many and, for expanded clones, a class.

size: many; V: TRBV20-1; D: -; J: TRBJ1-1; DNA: TGCAGTGCTCCAAACAGCGTTAGTAACACTGAAGCTTTCTTT; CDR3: CSAPNSVSNTEAFF
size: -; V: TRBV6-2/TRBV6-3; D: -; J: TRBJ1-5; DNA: TGTGCCAGCAGTTACACCGGGGGAAGCAATCAGCCCCAGCATTTT; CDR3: CASSYTGGSNQPQHF
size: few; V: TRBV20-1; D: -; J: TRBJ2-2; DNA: TGCAGTGCTAGAATACCCAAGGACAAGAACACCGGGGAGCTGTTTTTT; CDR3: CSARIPKDKNTGELFF
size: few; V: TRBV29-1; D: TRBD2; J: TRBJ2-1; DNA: TGCAGCGTTTGGGGACTAGCGGAGTCCCGGGGCAATGAGCAGTTCTTC; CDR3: CSVWGLAESRGNEQFF
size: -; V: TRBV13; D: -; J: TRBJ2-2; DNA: TGTGCCAGCAGCCTCGGCGGGACGGGCCCGGCCGGGGAGCTGTTTTTT; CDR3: CASSLGGTGPAGELFF
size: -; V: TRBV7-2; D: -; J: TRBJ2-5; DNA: TGTGCCAGCAGCTTAGGACTGGACCGGGAGACCCAGTACTTC; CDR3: CASSLGLDRETQYF
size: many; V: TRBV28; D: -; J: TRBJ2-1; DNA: TGTGCCAGCAGACCTGGGGGTTACAATGAGCAGTTCTTC; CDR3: CASRPGGYNEQFF
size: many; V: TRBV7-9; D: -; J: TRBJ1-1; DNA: TGTGCCAGCAGCTTAGGTCGGCAGTTCGAAGCTTTCTTT; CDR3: CASSLGRQFEAFF
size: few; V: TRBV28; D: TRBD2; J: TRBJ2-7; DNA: TGTGCCAGCAGTCTATTGACTAGCCCCTACGAGCAGTACTTC; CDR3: CASSLLTSPYEQYF
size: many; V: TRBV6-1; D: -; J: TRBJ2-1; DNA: TGTGCCAGCAGTGTTCACAGGGGAGGAGAGTACAATGAGCAGTTCTTC; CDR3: CASSVHRGGEYNEQFF
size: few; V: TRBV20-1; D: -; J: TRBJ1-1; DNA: TGCAGTGCTAGAGATCCTAACAGGGCGAACACTGAAGCTTTCTTT; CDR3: CSARDPNRANTEAFF
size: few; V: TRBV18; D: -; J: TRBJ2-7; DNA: TGTGCCAGCTCACCACCGATGGGGGGCGAGGACGAGCAGTACTTC; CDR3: CASSPPMGGEDEQYF
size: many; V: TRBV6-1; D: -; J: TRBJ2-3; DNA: TGTGCCAGCATGGTCGGAAGCACAGATACGCAGTATTTT; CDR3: CASMVGSTDTQYF
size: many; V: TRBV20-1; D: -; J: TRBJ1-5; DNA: TGCAGTGCTGAAGGGTACAATCAGCCCCAGCATTTT; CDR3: CSAEGYNQPQHF
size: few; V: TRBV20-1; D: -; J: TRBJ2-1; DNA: TGCAGTGCTAGGAGTTTCAGCTCCCTGTTACTCAATGAGCAGTTCTTC; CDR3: CSARSFSSLLLNEQFF
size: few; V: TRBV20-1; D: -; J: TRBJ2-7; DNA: TGCAGTGCTAGGGGGCCAAACAGGGCCTACGAGCAGTACTTC; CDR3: CSARGPNRAYEQYF
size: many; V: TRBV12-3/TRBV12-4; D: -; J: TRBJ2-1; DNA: TGTGCCAGCAGTTTCCGGGCTGAGGGGCAGTTCTTC; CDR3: CASSFRAEGQFF
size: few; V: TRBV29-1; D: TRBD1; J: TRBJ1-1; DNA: TGCAGCGCCCGACAGGGTTCGAACACTGAAGCTTTCTTT; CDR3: CSARQGSNTEAFF
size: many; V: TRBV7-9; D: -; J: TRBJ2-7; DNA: TGTGCCAGCAGCCAGCCCAGGGTTTCCTACGAGCAGTACTTC; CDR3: CASSQPRVSYEQYF
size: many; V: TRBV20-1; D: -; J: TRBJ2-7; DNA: TGCAGTGCCCAGGGTCGCTACGAGCAGTACTTC; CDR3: CSAQGRYEQYF
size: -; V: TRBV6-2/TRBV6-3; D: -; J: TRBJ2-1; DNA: TGTGCCAGCAGCTCGGGGCTAGACGTCTACAATGAGCAGTTCTTC; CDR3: CASSSGLDVYNEQFF
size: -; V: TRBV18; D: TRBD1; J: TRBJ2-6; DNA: TGTGCCAGCTCACCCCGGGACAGTGTGCTCTCTGGGGCCAACGTCCTGACTTTC; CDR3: CASSPRDSVLSGANVLTF
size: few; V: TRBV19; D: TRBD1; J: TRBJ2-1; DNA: TGTGCCAGTAGTATAGTCGCGCCGGGACAGGGTGTCAATGAGCAGTTCTTC; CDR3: CASSIVAPGQGVNEQFF
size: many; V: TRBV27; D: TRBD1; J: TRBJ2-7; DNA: TGTGCCAGCTCCTCGGGACAGGCTTTCTACGAGCAGTACTTC; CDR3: CASSSGQAFYEQYF
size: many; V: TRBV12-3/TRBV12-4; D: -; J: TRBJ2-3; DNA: TGTGCCAGCAACCAGCTAAGCACAGATACGCAGTATTTT; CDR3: CASNQLSTDTQYF
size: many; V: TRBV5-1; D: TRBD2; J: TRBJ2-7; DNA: TGCGCCAGCAGCTTGGATGGCGGGAGGGCCAGAGACGAGCAGTACTTC; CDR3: CASSLDGGRARDEQYF
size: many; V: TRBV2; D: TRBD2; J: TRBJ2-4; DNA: TGTGCCAGCACCTTAGCGGGAGGGAGGGACATTCAGTACTTC; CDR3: CASTLAGGRDIQYF
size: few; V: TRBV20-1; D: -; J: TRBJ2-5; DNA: TGCAGTGCTAGCGGAGGTGCACCCTCGGGGGAGACCCAGTACTTC; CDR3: CSASGGAPSGETQYF
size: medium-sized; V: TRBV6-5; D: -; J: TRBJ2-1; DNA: TGTGCCAGCAGCCCCGGGACCTACAATGAGCAGTTCTTC; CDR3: CASSPGTYNEQFF
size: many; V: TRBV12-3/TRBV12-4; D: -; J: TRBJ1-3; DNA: TGTGCCAGCAGTCCGGGGCGGGGCGATGGAAACACCATATATTTT; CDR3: CASSPGRGDGNTIYF
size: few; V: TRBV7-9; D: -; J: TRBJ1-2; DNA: TGTGCCAGCAGCATGGGGGAGAGCCCTGGGTACACCTTC; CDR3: CASSMGESPGYTF
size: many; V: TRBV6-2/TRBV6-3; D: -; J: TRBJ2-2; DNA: TGTGCCAGCCGGGAATTGAACACCGGGGAGCTGTTTTTT; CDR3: CASRELNTGELFF
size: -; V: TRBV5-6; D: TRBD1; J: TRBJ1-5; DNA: TGTGCCAGCAGCTTGGGTCGACAGGGGGTAAAGCCCCAGCATTTT; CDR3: CASSLGRQGVKPQHF
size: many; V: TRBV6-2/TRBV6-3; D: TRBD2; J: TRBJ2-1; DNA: TGTGCCAGCAGCCCCGGACTAGCGGGAGCCTCCTACAATGAGCAGTTCTTC; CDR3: CASSPGLAGASYNEQFF
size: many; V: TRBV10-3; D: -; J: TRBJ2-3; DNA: TGTGCCATCAGTGATACTGCGTGGAGCACAGATACGCAGTATTTT; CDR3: CAISDTAWSTDTQYF
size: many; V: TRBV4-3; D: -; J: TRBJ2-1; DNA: TGCGCCAGCAGCCAAGTCCCAATTCAATACAATGAGCAGTTCTTC; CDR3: CASSQVPIQYNEQFF
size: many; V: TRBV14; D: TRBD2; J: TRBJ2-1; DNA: TGTGCCAGCAGCCAGTCCCTAGGGAGACTAGCGGGAAGAAATGAGCAGTTCTTC; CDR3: CASSQSLGRLAGRNEQFF
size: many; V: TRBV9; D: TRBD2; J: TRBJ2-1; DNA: TGTGCCAGCAGCGTAGTGGGGGGGGGAGAGGGGTACAATGAGCAGTTCTTC; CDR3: CASSVVGGGEGYNEQFF
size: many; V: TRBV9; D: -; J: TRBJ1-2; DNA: TGTGCCAGCAGCGCATCAGTCGGGGTACACTATGGCTACACCTTC; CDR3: CASSASVGVHYGYTF
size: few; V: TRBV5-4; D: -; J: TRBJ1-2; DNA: TGTGCCAGCAGCTTGGGTTCTCCGCGGGGCTACACCTTC; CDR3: CASSLGSPRGYTF
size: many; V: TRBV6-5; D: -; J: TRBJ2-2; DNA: TGTGCCAGCAGTCCCATAAACACCGGGGAGCTGTTTTTT; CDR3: CASSPINTGELFF
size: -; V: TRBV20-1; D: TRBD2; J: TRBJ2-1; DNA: TGCAGTGCTAGAACTCTAGCGGGACCTTACAATGAGCAGTTCTTC; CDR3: CSARTLAGPYNEQFF
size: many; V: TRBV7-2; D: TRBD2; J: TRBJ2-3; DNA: TGTGCCAGCAGCTTAGGAGCGGGAGGAGGCACAGATACGCAGTATTTT; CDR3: CASSLGAGGGTDTQYF
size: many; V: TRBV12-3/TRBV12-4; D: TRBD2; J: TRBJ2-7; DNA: TGTGCCAGCAGTTTAGCGGGAGGGCCCTACGAGCAGTACTTC; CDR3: CASSLAGGPYEQYF
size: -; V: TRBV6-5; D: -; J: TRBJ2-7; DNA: TGTGCCAGCTGTTACCGGGCGGGTTCCTACGAGCAGTACTTC; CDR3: CASCYRAGSYEQYF
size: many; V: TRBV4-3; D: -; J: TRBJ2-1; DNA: TGCGCCAGCAGCCAAGATGGATTCTCTCACGGGATTATCTACAATGAGCAGTTCTTC; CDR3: CASSQDGFSHGIIYNEQFF
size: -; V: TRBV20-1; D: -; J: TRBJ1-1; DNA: TGCAGTGTTCCGACGGAGCTGAACACTGAAGCTTTCTTT; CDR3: CSVPTELNTEAFF
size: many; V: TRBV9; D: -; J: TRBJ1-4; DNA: TGTGCCAGCAGCGTAGGAGGGGAGGAAAAACTGTTTTTT; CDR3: CASSVGGEEKLFF
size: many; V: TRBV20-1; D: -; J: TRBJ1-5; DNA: TGCAGTGCTAGACGCGGAGGGGGATATAGCAATCAGCCCCAGCATTTT; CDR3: CSARRGGGYSNQPQHF
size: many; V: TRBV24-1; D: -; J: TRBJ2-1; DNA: TGTGCCACCAGTGCGGGAGAAACCTACAATGAGCAGTTCTTC; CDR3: CATSAGETYNEQFF
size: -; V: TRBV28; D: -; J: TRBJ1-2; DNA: TGTGCCAGCATCATCCCCGGGACCGGCTACACCTTC; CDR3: CASIIPGTGYTF
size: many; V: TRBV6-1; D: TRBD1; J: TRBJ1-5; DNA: TGTGCCAGCAGTACAAATCGACAGGGAGCCCAGCATTTT; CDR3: CASSTNRQGAQHF
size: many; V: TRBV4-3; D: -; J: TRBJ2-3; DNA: TGCGCCAGCAGCCAAGCTCGGGCCAATCGGGATACGCAGTATTTT; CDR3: CASSQARANRDTQYF
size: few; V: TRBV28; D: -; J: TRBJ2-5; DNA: TGTGCCAGCAGAAACCAGGGGAGGGAGACCCAGTACTTC; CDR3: CASRNQGRETQYF
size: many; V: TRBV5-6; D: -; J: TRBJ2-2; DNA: TGTGCCAGCAGCCGACAGGAGTCCGGGGAGCTGTTTTTT; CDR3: CASSRQESGELFF